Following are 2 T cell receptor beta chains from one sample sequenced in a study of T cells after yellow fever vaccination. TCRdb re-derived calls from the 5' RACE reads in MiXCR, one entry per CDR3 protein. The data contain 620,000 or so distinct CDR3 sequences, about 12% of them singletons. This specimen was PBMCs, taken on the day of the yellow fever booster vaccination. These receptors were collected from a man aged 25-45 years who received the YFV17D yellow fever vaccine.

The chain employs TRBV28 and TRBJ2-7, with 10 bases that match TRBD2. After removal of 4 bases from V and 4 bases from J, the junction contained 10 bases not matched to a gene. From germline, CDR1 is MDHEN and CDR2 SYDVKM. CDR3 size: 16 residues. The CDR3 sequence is CASSSPGLAIFYEQYF. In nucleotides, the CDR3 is TGTGCCAGCAGTTCACCGGGACTAGCGATTTTTTACGAGCAGTACTTC. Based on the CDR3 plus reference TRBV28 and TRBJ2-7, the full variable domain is DVKVTQSSRYLVKRTGEKVFLECVQDMDHENMFWYRQDPGLGLRLIYFSYDVKMKEKGDIPEGYSVSREKKERFSLILESASTNQTSMYLCASSSPGLAIFYEQYFGPGTRLTVT.

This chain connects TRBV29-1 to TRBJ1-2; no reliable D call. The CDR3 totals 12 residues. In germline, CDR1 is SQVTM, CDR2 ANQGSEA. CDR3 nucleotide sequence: TGCACCATACTACGGACTAACTATGGCTACACCTTC. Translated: CTILRTNYGYTF. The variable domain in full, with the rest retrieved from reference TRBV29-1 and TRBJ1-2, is SAVISQKPSRDICQRGTSLTIQCQVDSQVTMMFWYRQQPGQSLTLIATANQGSEATYESGFVIDKFPISRPNLTFSTLTVSNMSPEDSSIYLCTILRTNYGYTFGSGTRLTVV.